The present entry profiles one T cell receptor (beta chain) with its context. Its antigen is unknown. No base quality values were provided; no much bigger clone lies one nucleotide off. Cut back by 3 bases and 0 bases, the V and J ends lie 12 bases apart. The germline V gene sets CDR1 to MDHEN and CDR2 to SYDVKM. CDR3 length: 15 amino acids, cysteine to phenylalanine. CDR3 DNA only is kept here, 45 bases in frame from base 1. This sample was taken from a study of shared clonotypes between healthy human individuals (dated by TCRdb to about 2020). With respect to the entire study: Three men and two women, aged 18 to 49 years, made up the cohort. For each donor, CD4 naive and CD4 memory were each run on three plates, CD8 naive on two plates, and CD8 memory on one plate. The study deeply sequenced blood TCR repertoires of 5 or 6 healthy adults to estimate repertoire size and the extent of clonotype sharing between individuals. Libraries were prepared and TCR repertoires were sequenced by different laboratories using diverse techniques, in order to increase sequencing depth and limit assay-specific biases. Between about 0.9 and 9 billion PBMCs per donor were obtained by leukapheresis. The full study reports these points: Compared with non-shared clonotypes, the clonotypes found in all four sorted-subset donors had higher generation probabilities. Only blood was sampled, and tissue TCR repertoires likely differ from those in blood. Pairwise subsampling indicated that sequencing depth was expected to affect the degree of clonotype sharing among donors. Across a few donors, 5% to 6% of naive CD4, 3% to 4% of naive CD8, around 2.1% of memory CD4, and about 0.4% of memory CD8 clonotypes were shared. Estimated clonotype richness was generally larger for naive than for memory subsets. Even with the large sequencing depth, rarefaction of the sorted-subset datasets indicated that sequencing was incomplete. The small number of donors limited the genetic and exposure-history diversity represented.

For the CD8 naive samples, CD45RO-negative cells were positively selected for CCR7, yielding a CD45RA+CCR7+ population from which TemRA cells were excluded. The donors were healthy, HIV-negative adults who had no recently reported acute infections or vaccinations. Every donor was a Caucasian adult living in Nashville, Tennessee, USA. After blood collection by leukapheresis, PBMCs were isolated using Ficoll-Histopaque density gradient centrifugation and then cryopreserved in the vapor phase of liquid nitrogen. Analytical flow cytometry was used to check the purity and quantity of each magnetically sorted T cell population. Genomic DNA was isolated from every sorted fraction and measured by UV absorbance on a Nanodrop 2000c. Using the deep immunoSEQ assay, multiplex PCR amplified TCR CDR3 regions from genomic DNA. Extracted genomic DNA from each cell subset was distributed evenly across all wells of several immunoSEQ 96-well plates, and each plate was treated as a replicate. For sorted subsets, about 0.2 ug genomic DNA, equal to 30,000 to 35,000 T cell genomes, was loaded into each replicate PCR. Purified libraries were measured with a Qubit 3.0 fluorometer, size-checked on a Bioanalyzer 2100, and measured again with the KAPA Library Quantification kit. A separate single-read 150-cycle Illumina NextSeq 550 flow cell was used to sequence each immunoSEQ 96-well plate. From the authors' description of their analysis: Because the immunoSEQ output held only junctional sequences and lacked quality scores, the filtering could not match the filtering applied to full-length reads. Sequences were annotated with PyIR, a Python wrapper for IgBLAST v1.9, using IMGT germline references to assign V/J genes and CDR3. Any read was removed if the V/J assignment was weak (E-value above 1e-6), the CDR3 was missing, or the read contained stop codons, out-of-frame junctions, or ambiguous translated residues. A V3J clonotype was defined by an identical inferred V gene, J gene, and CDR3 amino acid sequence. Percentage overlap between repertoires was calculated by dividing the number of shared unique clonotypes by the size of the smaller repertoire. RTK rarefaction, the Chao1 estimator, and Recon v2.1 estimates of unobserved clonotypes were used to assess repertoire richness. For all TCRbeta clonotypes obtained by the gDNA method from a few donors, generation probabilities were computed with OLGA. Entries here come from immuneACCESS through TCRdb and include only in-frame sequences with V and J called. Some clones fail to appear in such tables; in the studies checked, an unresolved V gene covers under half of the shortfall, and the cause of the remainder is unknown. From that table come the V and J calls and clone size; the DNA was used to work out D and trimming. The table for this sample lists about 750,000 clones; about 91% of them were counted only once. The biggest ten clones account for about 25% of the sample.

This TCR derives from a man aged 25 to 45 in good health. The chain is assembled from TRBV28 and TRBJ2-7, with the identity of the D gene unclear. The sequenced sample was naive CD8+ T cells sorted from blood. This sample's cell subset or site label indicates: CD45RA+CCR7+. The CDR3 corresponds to CASSLGQFSSYEQYF. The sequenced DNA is TGTGCCAGCAGTTTGGGTCAATTTTCCTCCTACGAGCAGTACTTC.